The next 30 T cell receptor beta chains were all read from a single sample in a study of blood T cells in healthy people across ages. Then a second PCR, running about 6 to 11 cycles, was carried out with a sample-barcoded 5' primer and a J-beta primer mix. TCRdb processed the 5' RACE reads anew with MiXCR; each CDR3 protein has one entry. Here the sample spans roughly 2 million distinct CDR3 sequences, around half being singletons. The sequenced material came from blood. Every receptor here comes from a woman in her forties in good health.

There are a few counts of this clonotype. V and J are TRBV20-1 and TRBJ2-7; TRBD1 matches 9 bases. Trimming removed 3 bases from V and 2 bases from J; junction bases left unmatched: 5. The length of the CDR3 is 14 residues. Germline V gene data show CDR1 as DFQATT and CDR2 as SNEGSKA (reference sequence). CDR3 sequence: CSARDRGNPYEQYF. For the CDR3, the DNA is TGCAGTGCTAGGGACAGGGGAAACCCCTACGAGCAGTACTTC.

The rearrangement uses TRBV28 and TRBJ2-4, with TRBD1 identical over 10 bases. With 6 bases clipped from V and 13 bases from J, the junction kept 12 bases outside the gene matches. CDR3 size: 14 residues. Germline lookup yields CDR1 MDHEN and CDR2 SYDVKM. The DNA of the CDR3 is TGTGCCAGCAGGCTGGGACAGGGGAGGATAGAGCAGTACTTC. Its translation is CASRLGQGRIEQYF.

This chain connects TRBV6-2 or TRBV6-3 to TRBJ2-5; D may correspond to TRBD1 or TRBD2 (6 bases each). The V gene's germline CDR1 is MNHEY and CDR2 SVGEGT. This CDR3 comprises 16 residues. V gave up 6 bases and J gave up 1 base, with 18 bases separating them. The CDR3 reads CASRREGGYLQETQYF. The CDR3 nucleotides are TGTGCCAGCAGGAGAGAGGGGGGATACCTCCAAGAGACCCAGTACTTC.

The chain has TRBV7-2 and TRBJ2-1; TRBD1 agrees at 8 bases. The germline V gene has CDR1 SGHTA and CDR2 FQGNSA. V lost 5 bases to trimming and J lost 6 bases; unmatched junction nucleotides: 9. CDR3 length equals 15 residues. CDR3 amino acids: CASSPTVGQGNEQFF. As DNA, the CDR3 is TGTGCCAGCAGCCCCACGGTCGGACAGGGCAATGAGCAGTTCTTC.

This clonotype was seen many times. The chain combines TRBV7-2 with TRBJ2-1, with D possibly TRBD2 on 6 matching bases. Trimming pared 5 bases from V and 9 bases from J, leaving 20 bases between. This CDR3 contains 15 residues. The germline V gene has CDR1 SGHTA and CDR2 FQGNSA. The CDR3 nucleotides read TGTGCCAGCAGCACCCACGGGCGGGGCGTGGTTGAGCAGTTCTTC. The encoded protein is CASSTHGRGVVEQFF.

The chain recombines TRBV6-1 with TRBJ1-2, with D hard to call. Germline V gene lookup returns CDR1 MNHNS and CDR2 SASEGT. CDR3 size: 11 residues. With 2 bases removed from V and 7 bases from J, the gap between germline ends came to 5 bases. DNA of the CDR3: TGTGCCAGCAGTGAATTAGCTGGCTACACCTTC. Translating it yields CASSELAGYTF.

This clonotype was counted only a few times. The genes are TRBV20-1 and TRBJ2-7; 8 bases map to TRBD1. CDR3 length: 13 residues. The V gene end was trimmed by 4 bases and the J gene end by 5 bases; junction bases not matched to a gene: 7. CDR1 and CDR2 (germline): DFQATT, SNEGSKA (reference sequence). CDR3 coding DNA: TGCAGTGCTAATTTCAGGGGGCCCGACGAGCAGTACTTC. This codes for CSANFRGPDEQYF.

The chain links TRBV10-2 to TRBJ2-3; D may correspond to TRBD1 or TRBD2 (5 bases each). This CDR3 is built from 15 residues. Trimming took off 6 bases at V and 4 bases at J, with 17 bases between the two ends. Germline V lookup: CDR1 WSHSY, CDR2 SAAADI. In DNA, the CDR3 is TGCGCCAGCAGGGGGGTTGGGGCGTGGGCAGATACGCAGTATTTT. The encoded protein is CASRGVGAWADTQYF.

This clonotype was counted a few times. This rearrangement joins TRBV6-2 or TRBV6-3 to TRBJ2-1; TRBD1 aligns across 8 bases. With V trimmed by 6 bases and J by 8 bases, 9 bases remained unmatched. The CDR3 contains 14 residues. Germline V CDR1 and CDR2: MNHEY, SVGEGT. This CDR3 reads CASRGQGKGHEQFF. The DNA of the CDR3 is TGTGCCAGCAGAGGACAGGGTAAGGGACATGAGCAGTTCTTC.

In DNA, the CDR3 is TGTGCCATCAGTGAGAGCGGAAGACAAGGTCCTCAGGATACGCAGTATTTT. Its translation: CAISESGRQGPQDTQYF. The rearrangement links TRBV10-3 to TRBJ2-3; perhaps TRBD2 as D (5 bases). V dropped 2 bases and J dropped 6 bases, with 21 bases sitting between them. CDR3 size: 17 residues. Germline loops: CDR1 ENHRY, CDR2 SYGVKD.

The V call is TRBV6-2 or TRBV6-3, the J call TRBJ2-7, with unresolved D. This CDR3 has 12 residues. Per germline, CDR1 MNHEY and CDR2 SVGEGT. V was pared by 8 bases and J by 0 bases, with 8 bases between. Written as DNA, the CDR3 is TGTGCCAGCGGCAGTTTCTCCTACGAGCAGTACTTC. Its translation: CASGSFSYEQYF.

V gene TRBV12-3 or TRBV12-4 combines with J gene TRBJ2-5, with 8 bases aligning to TRBD1. J gave up 11 bases and V 5 bases, and 13 bases lay outside the gene matches. The CDR3 contains 14 residues. CDR3 residues: CASSRSGGWDEQYF. The CDR3 DNA reads TGTGCCAGCAGTAGATCAGGGGGCTGGGATGAGCAGTACTTC.

This rearrangement joins TRBV6-2 or TRBV6-3 to TRBJ1-2, with D possibly matching TRBD1 (5 bases). Germline CDR1 reads MNHEY; CDR2 reads SVGEGT. The CDR3 sequence is 16 residues long. V was trimmed by 6 bases and J by 1 base, leaving 18 bases between them. The DNA for the CDR3 is TGTGCCAGCAGCGCTTTATATCGGGGGAATAACTATGGCTACACCTTC. Amino acids: CASSALYRGNNYGYTF.

There are a few counts of this clonotype. V gene TRBV4-3 combines with J gene TRBJ2-3, with TRBD2 as a possible D gene (6 bases). Germline CDR1 LGHNA, CDR2 YSLEER. V shed 1 base and J shed 3 bases, with 14 bases lying between them. CDR3 length: 16 residues. The CDR3 nucleotides are TGCGCCAGCAGCCAAGGCGGGGAGAGCGTAACAGATACGCAGTATTTT. Encoded protein: CASSQGGESVTDTQYF.

CDR3 nucleotide sequence: TGTGCCAGCAGCCTCCCCGGGACTAGCTTCTCTGGGGCCAACGTCCTGACTTTC. Translated, it gives CASSLPGTSFSGANVLTF. The chain combines TRBV7-3 with TRBJ2-6; 9 bases fit TRBD2. Germline V gene data show CDR1 as SGHTA and CDR2 as FQGTGA. This CDR3 is built from 18 residues. V shed 5 bases and J 0 bases; nucleotides not matched to a gene: 8.

The chain uses TRBV12-5 and TRBJ2-1; TRBD1 might be the D (6 bases). Trimming removed 6 bases from V and 5 bases from J, with 17 bases in between. The CDR3 consists of 15 residues. CDR1 and CDR2 (germline): LGHNT, FRNRAP. CDR3 region: CASGSTQGRHNEQFF. Here the CDR3 DNA reads TGTGCTAGTGGCTCGACTCAGGGGAGACACAATGAGCAGTTCTTC.

This chain connects TRBV20-1 to TRBJ2-1; possible D gene TRBD2, 6 bases. The CDR3 length is 16 residues. Germline CDR1 reads DFQATT; CDR2 reads SNEGSKA (reference sequence). V was clipped by 1 base and J by 2 bases, with 15 bases between them. The CDR3, as DNA: TGCAGTGCTAGAGCCTTAACTAGCAGGGCCTACAATGAGCAGTTCTTC. Translated, it gives CSARALTSRAYNEQFF.

This clonotype was observed a handful of times. This chain connects TRBV6-5 to TRBJ2-7; 7 bases align to TRBD2. Germline assignment: CDR1 MNHEY and CDR2 SVGAGI. The ends lost 0 bases at V and 4 bases at J; junction bases unmatched: 15. The CDR3 totals 18 residues. The DNA for the CDR3 is TGTGCCAGCAGTTACTCGGTTCGGGTAGGGGCGGGGGAATACGAGCAGTACTTC. It is translated as CASSYSVRVGAGEYEQYF.

This sequence joins TRBV18 and TRBJ2-4; possible D gene TRBD1, 6 bases. Germline CDR1 and CDR2: KGHSH and LQKENI. This CDR3 region has 15 residues. With 2 bases removed from V and 2 bases from J, the gap between germline ends came to 10 bases. For the CDR3, the DNA is TGTGCCAGCTCACCATTACAGGGAACCAAAAACATTCAGTACTTC. It yields the protein CASSPLQGTKNIQYF.

The gene calls are TRBV27 and TRBJ1-2; 7 bases fit TRBD1. The ends lost 3 bases at V and 8 bases at J; junction bases unmatched: 9. The CDR3 consists of 14 residues. CDR1 is MNHEY, CDR2 SMNVEV, per germline (reference sequence). The chain's CDR3 is CASSLRQGVGGYTF. CDR3 nucleotides: TGTGCCAGCAGTTTGAGGCAGGGGGTGGGAGGCTACACCTTC.

The table lists this clonotype with a few counts. The chain employs TRBV7-2 and TRBJ2-3; tentative D call: TRBD1 (6 bases). The germline V gene has CDR1 SGHTA and CDR2 FQGNSA. Trimming left V 5 bases short and J 8 bases short, with 14 bases between. This CDR3 contains 13 residues. DNA for the CDR3: TGTGCCAGCAGCGCGGACAGCACAAGTACGCAGTATTTT. This encodes CASSADSTSTQYF.

The chain recombines TRBV9 with TRBJ2-1; D might be TRBD1 (6 bases). Per the germline V gene, CDR1 is SGDLS and CDR2 is YYNGEE. Deletions cut 0 bases from V and 2 bases from J, with 9 bases between. CDR3 length: 15 residues. The CDR3 DNA follows: TGTGCCAGCAGCGTAGGTGGGACAACCTACAATGAGCAGTTCTTC. Its protein product is CASSVGGTTYNEQFF.

The V gene is TRBV3-1, the J gene TRBJ1-1; D gene unclear. Germline loops: CDR1 LGHDT, CDR2 YNNKEL (reference sequence). This CDR3 spans 14 amino acids. V gave up 4 bases and J gave up 3 bases, with 12 bases separating them. The CDR3 sequence is CASSPSGEDTEAFF. CDR3 nucleotide sequence: TGTGCCAGCAGCCCAAGTGGAGAAGACACTGAAGCTTTCTTT.

CDR3 protein: CASSTQDRAGSPLHF. The CDR3, as DNA: TGTGCCAGCAGTACCCAGGACCGAGCTGGTTCACCCCTCCACTTT. This rearrangement joins TRBV6-6 to TRBJ1-6; D gene ambiguous. V was cut by 5 bases and J by 9 bases, with 17 bases left in between. The CDR3 loop spans 15 amino acids. Germline CDR1 and CDR2: MNHNY and SVGAGI (reference sequence).

The rearrangement links TRBV28 to TRBJ2-7; D remains ambiguous. The length of the CDR3 is 13 residues. Germline assignment: CDR1 MDHEN and CDR2 SYDVKM. Trimming shortened V by 3 bases and J by 4 bases, and 10 bases separated the two germline ends. DNA for the CDR3: TGTGCCAGCAGTTTTCCGCCCATTTACGAGCAGTACTTC. Protein product: CASSFPPIYEQYF.

The chain uses TRBV12-3 or TRBV12-4 and TRBJ1-1; D unclear. The V gene lost 10 bases and the J gene lost 1 base, with 13 bases spanning the gap. The CDR3 extends over 13 amino acids. DNA for the CDR3: TGTGCCACCACCTCAAAGGGGAACACTGAAGCTTTCTTT. Its protein product is CATTSKGNTEAFF.

The chain carries TRBV3-1 and TRBJ2-5; D not resolved. V dropped 2 bases and J dropped 5 bases, with 12 bases sitting between them. The CDR3 has 14 amino acids. Looked up from germline, CDR1 is LGHDT and CDR2 is YNNKEL (reference sequence). This CDR3 is CASSQPTIEETQYF. The CDR3 DNA sequence: TGTGCCAGCAGCCAACCGACGATTGAGGAGACCCAGTACTTC.

This clonotype was counted between two and nine times. The V and J genes are TRBV14 and TRBJ2-4; unclear D gene. The DNA end is a closer match to TRBJ2-7, so the J assignment may be wrong. Germline V gene sequence: CDR1 SGHDN, CDR2 FVKESK. There are 12 residues in the CDR3. The CDR3 DNA is TGTGCCAGCAGCCAAGTGCTTTACGAGCAGTACTTC. Its protein is CASSQVLYEQYF.

This clonotype was observed a handful of times. The J gene is TRBJ2-7, the V gene TRBV28; 9 nucleotides agree with TRBD1. Per germline, CDR1 MDHEN and CDR2 SYDVKM. V was clipped by 11 bases and J by 4 bases; unmatched bases: 12. This CDR3 region has 14 residues. CDR3 sequence reads: CASKNRDRVYEQYF. The CDR3 bases are TGTGCCTCCAAAAACCGGGACAGGGTTTACGAGCAGTACTTC.

This clonotype was observed a handful of times. The rearrangement uses TRBV7-2 and TRBJ2-1; D is uncertain. This CDR3 has 12 amino acids. Germline V gene sequence: CDR1 SGHTA, CDR2 FQGNSA. With 5 bases removed from V and 7 bases from J, the gap between germline ends came to 9 bases. CDR3 loop: CASSELHNEQFF. In DNA, the CDR3 is TGTGCCAGCAGCGAACTTCATAATGAGCAGTTCTTC. The full variable domain, its missing parts supplied by reference TRBV7-2 and TRBJ2-1, is GAGVSQSPSNKVTEKGKDVELRCDPISGHTALYWYRQSLGQGLEFLIYFQGNSAPDKSGLPSDRFSAERTGGSVSTLTIQRTQQEDSAVYLCASSELHNEQFFGPGTRLTVL.